This TCR beta chain came from a study of blood T cell repertoires in COVID-19. Across the study: Samples representing acute and convalescent COVID-19 were sourced from the United States, Italy and Spain. PBMCs, B-cell-depleted T cells, or T cells provided the cDNA or gDNA that made up the material.

Original methodology: The assay estimated nucleated cells by amplifying reference gene primers. The method was immunoSEQ multiplex PCR; TCRdb's version includes in-frame clones alone and lacks a portion of them. Clonal size and the V and J genes are those of that table, whereas D and trimming came from the DNA. The sample has hundreds of thousands of clones, over 70% seen once; the top ten hold more than 8%. Sequencing used peripheral blood. The receptor's source is a woman in her 50s with acute or convalescent COVID-19.

In nucleotides, the CDR3 is TGTGCCAGCAGTTCTCAGGGCCGCGAGCAGTACTTC. It codes for CASSSQGREQYF. The V and J genes are TRBV27 and TRBJ2-7; TRBD1 might be the D (5 bases). Trimming cost V 4 bases and J 6 bases, with 10 bases left between them. Germline CDR1 and CDR2: MNHEY and SMNVEV (reference sequence). This CDR3 region has 12 residues.